The 24 T cell receptor beta chains presented below share a single source sample, sequenced in a study of cytotoxic CD8 clonotypes in ibrutinib-treated CLL. Profiled with immunoSEQ multiplex PCR; TCRdb holds only in-frame clones, not every one. The sample shows approximately 120,000 clones, 80% to 85% of them seen only once. The material sequenced was PBMCs, taken after 24 months of ibrutinib treatment. The source of these receptors is a human donor with chronic lymphocytic leukemia.

The chain links TRBV10-1 to TRBJ2-3; 9 positions agree with TRBD2. Germline V CDR1 and CDR2: WNHNN, SYGVQD (reference sequence). This CDR3 is 18 amino acids long. V gave up 2 bases and J gave up 2 bases; unmatched junction bases: 11. The CDR3: CASSEGSGAGGFTDTQYF. The CDR3 coding sequence is TGCGCCAGCAGTGAGGGGTCAGGAGCGGGGGGTTTCACAGATACGCAGTATTTT.

This chain connects TRBV9 to TRBJ1-3; possible D gene TRBD1, 5 bases. This CDR3 is 16 amino acids long. The germline V gene encodes CDR1 SGDLS and CDR2 YYNGEE. V gave up 4 bases and J gave up 0 bases, with 14 bases separating them. CDR3 sequence reads: CASSSKIDSSGNTIYF. CDR3 coding DNA: TGTGCCAGCAGCTCAAAAATCGACAGCTCTGGAAACACCATATATTTT.

The chain joins TRBV5-1 to TRBJ1-2, with 7 bases lining up with TRBD1. Germline lookup yields CDR1 SGHRS and CDR2 YFSETQ. Unmatched junction bases numbered 6, after V lost 8 bases and J lost 2 bases. CDR3 length equals 13 residues. CDR3 protein: CASIPGQNYGYTF. CDR3 nucleotide sequence: TGCGCCAGTATACCGGGACAGAACTATGGCTACACCTTC.

The gene calls are TRBV28 and TRBJ1-5; D is unresolved. Germline V gives CDR1 MDHEN, CDR2 SYDVKM. V lost 3 bases, J lost 1 base, and 16 bases lay in between. The CDR3 has 17 amino acids. This CDR3 reads CASSFAMGGVSNQPQHF. DNA of the CDR3: TGTGCCAGCAGTTTTGCCATGGGTGGCGTCAGCAATCAGCCCCAGCATTTT.

The V gene is TRBV5-6, the J gene TRBJ1-2, with D possibly TRBD1 on 5 matching bases. Germline-derived CDR1 and CDR2 are SGHDT and YYEEEE. CDR3 length: 15 amino acids. V gave up 6 bases and J gave up 2 bases, with 17 bases separating them. DNA for the CDR3: TGTGCCAGCAACAAAGCTAGAAGACAGAACTATGGCTACACCTTC. Protein product: CASNKARRQNYGYTF. Drawing the rest from reference TRBV5-6 and TRBJ1-2, the complete variable domain is DAGVTQSPTHLIKTRGQQVTLRCSPKSGHDTVSWYQQALGQGPQFIFQYYEEEERQRGNFPDRFSGHQFPNYSSELNVNALLLGDSALYLCASNKARRQNYGYTFGSGTRLTVV.

The chain links TRBV7-2 to TRBJ2-7; no definite D call. V gave up 5 bases and J gave up 4 bases, with 12 bases separating them. CDR3 size: 13 residues. Germline-derived CDR1 and CDR2 are SGHTA and FQGNSA. The CDR3 DNA sequence: TGTGCCAGCAGCATATTTCAAGGTTACGAGCAGTACTTC. This encodes CASSIFQGYEQYF.

The chain links TRBV18 to TRBJ2-7; D tentatively reads TRBD1 or TRBD2 (5 bases each). Germline values: CDR1 KGHSH, CDR2 LQKENI. The CDR3 has 13 amino acids. V was clipped by 4 bases and J by 5 bases, with 12 bases between them. The CDR3 reads CASSLNRGDEQYF. CDR3 bases: TGTGCCAGCTCACTTAATAGAGGGGACGAGCAGTACTTC.

The chain recombines TRBV7-9 with TRBJ2-1; 7 nucleotides align to TRBD1. J gave up 8 bases and V 5 bases, and 12 bases lay outside the gene matches. CDR1 is SEHNR, CDR2 FQNEAQ, per germline (reference sequence). This CDR3 comprises 15 residues. The CDR3 protein is CASSHIMTGPYEQFF. The CDR3 DNA follows: TGTGCCAGCAGCCATATTATGACAGGGCCCTATGAGCAGTTCTTC.

The chain joins TRBV5-1 to TRBJ2-5; D may match TRBD1 or TRBD2 (5 bases each). The CDR3 runs to 16 residues. Trimming removed 0 bases from V and 2 bases from J, with 14 bases in between. Germline CDR1 is SGHRS and CDR2 is YFSETQ. In DNA, the CDR3 is TGCGCCAGCAGCTTGGAGGTGGGGGTGAGTCAAGAGACCCAGTACTTC. Its protein product is CASSLEVGVSQETQYF.

The genes are TRBV29-1 and TRBJ1-2, with a weak D call TRBD1 (5 bases). Per germline, CDR1 SQVTM and CDR2 ANQGSEA. V lost 4 bases, J lost 3 bases, and 18 bases lay in between. There are 15 residues in the CDR3. CDR3 residues: CSVAALGRDHYGYTF. The CDR3, as DNA: TGCAGCGTTGCGGCTTTGGGCAGGGACCACTATGGCTACACCTTC.

The chain recombines TRBV4-3 with TRBJ1-1; no definite D call. The CDR3 consists of 14 residues. In germline, CDR1 is LGHNA, CDR2 YSLEER. With 2 bases removed from V and 4 bases from J, the gap between germline ends came to 11 bases. CDR3 residues: CASSQTRVATEAFF. The DNA for the CDR3 is TGCGCCAGCAGCCAAACCCGGGTGGCCACTGAAGCTTTCTTT.

The rearrangement uses TRBV6-5 and TRBJ2-5, with TRBD2 identical over 7 bases. CDR1 is MNHEY, CDR2 SVGAGI, per germline. Trimming took 5 bases from V and 5 from J; bases not matched to a gene: 8. This CDR3 is 14 amino acids long. CDR3 DNA: TGTGCCAGCAGTCCTCCCGGGGGGTTGGAGACCCAGTACTTC. Protein: CASSPPGGLETQYF.

V and J are TRBV4-2 and TRBJ2-3; 8 positions match TRBD1. The V segment lost 4 bases and the J segment 0 bases; nucleotides outside the gene matches: 9. Germline V CDR1 and CDR2: LGHNA, YNFKEQ. CDR3 length equals 17 residues. As DNA, the CDR3 is TGTGCCAGCAGCCCGCACCCAGGGGGCTCTAGCACAGATACGCAGTATTTT. Amino acids: CASSPHPGGSSTDTQYF.

The gene calls are TRBV29-1 and TRBJ1-4; D may be TRBD1 (5 bases). Germline V CDR1 and CDR2: SQVTM, ANQGSEA. With 6 bases removed from V and 8 bases from J, the gap between germline ends came to 13 bases. This CDR3 is built from 12 residues. CDR3 in amino acids: CSVGGTAEKLFF. Written as DNA, the CDR3 is TGCAGCGTGGGAGGGACGGCAGAAAAACTGTTTTTT.

This chain connects TRBV5-4 to TRBJ1-1; 11 nucleotides agree with TRBD1. V shed 4 bases, J shed 5 bases, and the junction held 13 bases outside the gene matches. The CDR3 spans 17 residues. Germline V gene sequence: CDR1 SGHNT, CDR2 YYREEE (reference sequence). Here the CDR3 reads CASSAGGTGGMRTEAFF. The CDR3 coding sequence is TGTGCCAGCAGCGCGGGAGGGACAGGGGGTATGAGGACTGAAGCTTTCTTT. Supplemented by reference TRBV5-4 and TRBJ1-1, the full variable domain reads ETGVTQSPTHLIKTRGQQVTLRCSSQSGHNTVSWYQQALGQGPQFIFQYYREEENGRGNFPPRFSGLQFPNYSSELNVNALELDDSALYLCASSAGGTGGMRTEAFFGQGTRLTVV.

This rearrangement joins TRBV19 to TRBJ2-3, with 9 bases identical to TRBD1. J lost 4 bases, V lost 9 bases, and 8 bases had no gene match. Germline CDR1 is LNHDA and CDR2 is SQIVND (reference sequence). This CDR3 is built from 14 residues. CDR3 sequence (DNA): TGTGCCAGCAACACAGGGGGCTGGGCAGATACGCAGTATTTT. It encodes CASNTGGWADTQYF.

The V call is TRBV6-5, the J call TRBJ2-1; D not resolved. V lost 2 bases, J lost 4 bases, and 12 bases lay in between. CDR1 is MNHEY, CDR2 SVGAGI, per germline. The CDR3 is 15 amino acids. CDR3: CASSYLGVRYNEQFF. The CDR3 DNA sequence: TGTGCCAGCAGTTACCTGGGTGTGAGGTACAATGAGCAGTTCTTC.

The CDR3 loop is CASSSGTPGRDSPLHF. The CDR3 DNA follows: TGTGCCAGCAGCTCCGGGACTCCCGGGAGGGATTCACCCCTCCACTTT. The rearrangement links TRBV7-3 to TRBJ1-6, with D maybe TRBD1 (5 bases). Germline V CDR1 and CDR2: SGHTA, FQGTGA. The CDR3 covers 16 residues. The V and J ends lost 4 bases and 8 bases respectively, with 18 bases between them.

In its sample, this clone was seen many times. The chain joins TRBV27 to TRBJ1-2, with 10 bases that match TRBD1. The CDR3 spans 15 residues. Looked up from germline, CDR1 is MNHEY and CDR2 is SMNVEV (reference sequence). Unmatched junction bases numbered 6, after V lost 7 bases and J lost 1 base. The CDR3 DNA reads as TGTGCCAGCAAAGACGGGACAGGGGTTAACTATGGCTACACCTTC. Amino acids: CASKDGTGVNYGYTF.

V is TRBV14 and J is TRBJ2-1; D is unclear. This CDR3 contains 14 residues. Trimming stripped 3 bases from V and 8 bases from J, with 14 bases between. Germline V gene lookup returns CDR1 SGHDN and CDR2 FVKESK. CDR3 amino acids: CASSHRASHHEQFF. The DNA for the CDR3 is TGTGCCAGCAGCCATCGGGCCTCTCACCATGAGCAGTTCTTC.

The CDR3 spells CASSLAPVNTGELFF. The CDR3 DNA follows: TGTGCCAGCAGCTTAGCCCCCGTAAACACCGGGGAGCTGTTTTTT. V gene TRBV7-2 combines with J gene TRBJ2-2; D ambiguous. Germline V CDR1 and CDR2: SGHTA, FQGNSA. Trimming removed 0 bases from V and 2 bases from J, with 7 bases in between. This CDR3 is 15 amino acids long.

The chain recombines TRBV5-1 with TRBJ2-5; D gene ambiguous. Trimming cost V 0 bases and J 5 bases, with 11 bases left between them. This CDR3 has 14 amino acids. Germline V lookup: CDR1 SGHRS, CDR2 YFSETQ. This chain's CDR3 is CASSLASVRETQYF. In nucleotides, the CDR3 is TGCGCCAGCAGCTTGGCCTCAGTACGGGAGACCCAGTACTTC.

V and J are TRBV7-3 and TRBJ2-7, with D possibly matching TRBD1 (5 bases). Trimming left V 6 bases short and J 1 base short, with 10 bases between. Germline assignment: CDR1 SGHTA and CDR2 FQGTGA. This CDR3 spans 13 amino acids. The CDR3 here is CASSQQDSYEQYF. Here the CDR3 DNA reads TGTGCCAGCAGTCAACAGGATTCCTACGAGCAGTACTTC.

The rearrangement uses TRBV29-1 and TRBJ1-1, with 9 positions matching TRBD1. The CDR3 has 14 residues. Unmatched junction bases numbered 6, after V lost 6 bases and J lost 1 base. Germline-derived CDR1 and CDR2 are SQVTM and ANQGSEA. CDR3 region: CSVDLGQGNTEAFF. As DNA, the CDR3 is TGCAGCGTCGACCTGGGACAGGGGAACACTGAAGCTTTCTTT.